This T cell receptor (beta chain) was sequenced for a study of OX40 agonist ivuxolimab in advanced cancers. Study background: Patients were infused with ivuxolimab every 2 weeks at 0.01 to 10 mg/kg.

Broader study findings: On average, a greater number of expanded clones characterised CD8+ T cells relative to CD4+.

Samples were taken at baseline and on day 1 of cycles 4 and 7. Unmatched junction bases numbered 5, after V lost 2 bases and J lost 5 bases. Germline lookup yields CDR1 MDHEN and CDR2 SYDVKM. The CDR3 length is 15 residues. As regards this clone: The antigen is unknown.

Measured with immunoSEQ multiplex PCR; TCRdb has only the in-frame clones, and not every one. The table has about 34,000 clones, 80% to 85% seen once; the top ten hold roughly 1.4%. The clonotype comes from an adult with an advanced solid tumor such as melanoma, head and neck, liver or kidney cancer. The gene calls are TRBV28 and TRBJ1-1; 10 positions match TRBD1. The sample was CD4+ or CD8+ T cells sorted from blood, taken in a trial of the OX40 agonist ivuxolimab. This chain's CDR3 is CASSLLGTGETEAFF. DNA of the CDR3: TGTGCCAGCAGTTTACTGGGGACAGGGGAAACTGAAGCTTTCTTT.